Listed below are T cell receptor beta chains from one sample, sequenced in a study of shared clonotypes between healthy human individuals. Repertoires were generated with immunoSEQ multiplex PCR, while TCRdb's copy carries only in-frame clones and drops some. The sample has around 1,900,000 clones; 85% to 95% are singletons. Sequenced material: naive CD8+ T cells from PBMCs. These receptors originate from a man younger than 35 in good health. Some clones in this sample may be carry-over from other donors' samples. CDR3s include the opening cysteine and the closing phenylalanine or tryptophan. A D gene is named only where the DNA matches it firmly. The size field is filled for only some rows; it gives once, few, many or a size class.

CDR3aa	CDR3nt	v_gene	j_gene	abundance	d_gene	len
CASSLWQGAGEAFF	TGTGCCAGCAGTTTATGGCAGGGGGCGGGTGAAGCTTTCTTT	TRBV28	TRBJ1-1	NA	TRBD1	14
CASSWGVTRAGQPQHF	TGTGCCAGCAGTTGGGGGGTCACCAGGGCCGGGCAGCCCCAGCATTTT	TRBV28	TRBJ1-5	NA	NA	16
CASSIAGLNTGELFF	TGTGCCAGTAGTATAGCAGGATTGAACACCGGGGAGCTGTTTTTT	TRBV19	TRBJ2-2	few	NA	15
CASSGTPWVQAQILLF	TGTGCCAGCAGCGGCACTCCATGGGTCCAGGCCCAAATCCTCCTCTTC	TRBV9	TRBJ1-2	NA	NA	16
CASSYSSGNLYEQYF	TGTGCCAGCAGTTACTCGAGCGGGAACCTCTACGAGCAGTACTTC	TRBV6-6	TRBJ2-7	once	TRBD2	15
CASSLFASATLMNTEAFF	TGCGCCAGCAGCTTGTTCGCATCAGCTACCCTTATGAACACTGAAGCTTTCTTT	TRBV5-1	TRBJ1-1	NA	NA	18
CASRSGNEQFF	TGTGCCAGCAGATCGGGCAATGAGCAGTTCTTC	TRBV13	TRBJ2-1	NA	NA	11
CASSSPQTGGPPEAFF	TGCGCCAGCAGCTCCCCCCAGACAGGGGGCCCCCCTGAAGCTTTCTTT	TRBV5-1	TRBJ1-1	NA	TRBD1	16
CANSVGGGGELFF	TGTGCCAACAGCGTAGGGGGTGGCGGGGAGCTGTTTTTT	TRBV9	TRBJ2-2	NA	NA	13
CASSSVNNEQFF	TGTGCCAGCAGTTCCGTAAACAATGAGCAGTTCTTC	TRBV27	TRBJ2-1	NA	NA	12
CASSGSGRPQETQYF	TGTGCCAGCAGCGGTAGCGGGAGACCCCAAGAGACCCAGTACTTC	TRBV9	TRBJ2-5	NA	TRBD2	15
CASSFGGVDEQYF	TGTGCCAGCAGTTTTGGGGGTGTGGACGAGCAGTACTTC	TRBV28	TRBJ2-7	NA	NA	13
CASSLTGDTEAFF	TGTGCCAGCAGCTTAACAGGGGACACTGAAGCTTTCTTT	TRBV7-8	TRBJ1-1	NA	TRBD1	13
CASSLRGPGNTIYF	TGTGCCAGCAGCTTACGGGGGCCCGGAAACACCATATATTTT	TRBV7-2	TRBJ1-3	NA	NA	14
CASSLWSNEQFF	TGTGCCAGCAGCTTGTGGAGCAATGAGCAGTTCTTC	TRBV7-2	TRBJ2-1	NA	NA	12
CASSPQGPSSYEQYF	TGTGCCAGCAGTCCACAGGGGCCGAGCTCCTACGAGCAGTACTTC	TRBV27	TRBJ2-7	NA	TRBD1	15
CASSYNGGGEVEQFF	TGTGCCAGCAGTTACAACGGCGGGGGGGAGGTTGAGCAGTTCTTC	TRBV6-5	TRBJ2-1	NA	TRBD2	15
CASSRGSGRVDEQFF	TGTGCCAGTAGCCGGGGTAGCGGGAGGGTCGATGAGCAGTTCTTC	TRBV19	TRBJ2-1	NA	TRBD2	15
CASSPDLGEGSYEQYF	TGTGCCAGCAGCCCTGACTTGGGGGAGGGGTCCTACGAGCAGTACTTC	TRBV28	TRBJ2-7	NA	TRBD2	16
CASSQTHSGRAYEQYF	TGCGCCAGCAGCCAGACCCATAGCGGGAGGGCCTACGAGCAGTACTTC	TRBV4-3	TRBJ2-7	NA	TRBD2	16
CASSHAGQPYEQYF	TGTGCCAGCAGCCACGCAGGACAGCCCTACGAGCAGTACTTC	TRBV5-6	TRBJ2-7	NA	NA	14
CAISDGEGGNLKPQHF	TGTGCCATCAGTGATGGGGAGGGGGGAAATTTGAAGCCCCAGCATTTT	TRBV10-3	TRBJ1-5	NA	NA	16
CASSSRLADEQETQYF	TGTGCCAGCAGCTCCAGACTAGCGGACGAACAAGAGACCCAGTACTTC	TRBV7-9	TRBJ2-5	NA	TRBD2	16
CASSALRTGETQYF	TGTGCCAGCAGTGCCCTAAGGACAGGGGAGACCCAGTACTTC	TRBV6-5	TRBJ2-5	NA	TRBD1	14
CASSVAAGGTTDTQYF	TGTGCCAGCAGCGTAGCGGCGGGAGGGACCACAGATACGCAGTATTTT	TRBV9	TRBJ2-3	NA	TRBD2	16
CAISGLAGGNEQFF	TGTGCCATCAGTGGACTAGCGGGGGGCAATGAGCAGTTCTTC	TRBV10-3	TRBJ2-1	once	TRBD2	14
CASSRHPGLAGLGETQYF	TGTGCCAGCAGCAGACATCCCGGACTAGCGGGATTGGGAGAGACCCAGTACTTC	TRBV7-8	TRBJ2-5	NA	TRBD2	18
CASSRPGGGCYEQYF	TGCGCCAGCAGCCGCCCCGGGGGAGGCTGCTACGAGCAGTACTTC	TRBV4-3	TRBJ2-7	NA	NA	15
CASSLGTGTGETQYF	TGTGCCAGCAGCTTGGGTACGGGTACGGGGGAGACCCAGTACTTC	TRBV5-5	TRBJ2-5	NA	NA	15
CASSLDPGAEAFF	TGTGCCAGCAGCCTGGACCCCGGGGCTGAAGCTTTCTTT	TRBV28	TRBJ1-1	NA	NA	13
CASSMVRTDTQYF	TGTGCCAGTAGTATGGTGCGCACAGATACGCAGTATTTT	TRBV19	TRBJ2-3	NA	NA	13
CASSLISGLYYGYTF	TGTGCCAGCAGCTTAATATCGGGGCTGTACTATGGCTACACCTTC	TRBV5-8	TRBJ1-2	NA	NA	15
CASTPISPSGRQETQYF	TGTGCCAGCACCCCTATATCGCCTTCGGGTCGGCAAGAGACCCAGTACTTC	TRBV11-2	TRBJ2-5	NA	NA	17
CASSLELKTHHEQYF	TGTGCCAGCAGCTTGGAACTGAAGACCCACCACGAGCAGTACTTC	TRBV5-6	TRBJ2-7	NA	NA	15
CASSLTGSSYEQYF	TGTGCCAGCAGTTTGACGGGATCCTCCTACGAGCAGTACTTC	TRBV28	TRBJ2-7	NA	NA	14
CASSPTPQLEVLPNEQFF	TGTGCCAGCAGCCCCACTCCCCAACTAGAAGTATTACCCAATGAGCAGTTCTTC	TRBV7-3	TRBJ2-1	NA	NA	18
CATRLGNEQFF	TGTGCCACCAGGTTGGGGAATGAGCAGTTCTTC	TRBV15	TRBJ2-1	NA	NA	11
CASSRPGLPPEQFF	TGTGCCAGCAGTCGACCGGGACTGCCTCCAGAGCAGTTCTTC	TRBV11-3	TRBJ2-1	NA	NA	14
CASSVDKGPELFF	TGTGCCAGCAGCGTAGATAAGGGTCCCGAACTGTTTTTT	TRBV9	TRBJ1-4	NA	NA	13
CASSQRTGLNTEAFF	TGTGCCAGCAGTCAGCGGACAGGCTTGAACACTGAAGCTTTCTTT	TRBV27	TRBJ1-1	NA	TRBD1	15
CASSQDDLTYEQYF	TGCGCCAGCAGCCAAGACGACCTAACCTACGAGCAGTACTTC	TRBV4-1	TRBJ2-7	NA	NA	14
CASSSTDRNTGELFF	TGTGCCAGCAGCTCTACGGACAGAAACACCGGGGAGCTGTTTTTT	TRBV7-9	TRBJ2-2	once	NA	15
CASSLGLAGVSGELFF	TGTGCCAGCAGCTTAGGACTAGCGGGAGTTTCCGGGGAGCTGTTTTTT	TRBV7-9	TRBJ2-2	NA	TRBD2	16
CASSQPLAGGTGELFF	TGTGCCAGCAGCCAACCACTAGCGGGAGGTACCGGGGAGCTGTTTTTT	TRBV7-9	TRBJ2-2	NA	TRBD2	16
CASSSRLDGSYEQYF	TGTGCCAGCAGCTCCAGACTGGACGGGTCCTACGAGCAGTACTTC	TRBV11-2	TRBJ2-7	NA	NA	15
CASSRRQGTYNEQFF	TGTGCCAGCAGCCGTCGACAGGGGACTTACAATGAGCAGTTCTTC	TRBV7-9	TRBJ2-1	NA	TRBD1	15
CASSQGGLAGEDTQYF	TGCGCCAGCAGCCAAGGGGGACTAGCGGGAGAAGATACGCAGTATTTT	TRBV4-1	TRBJ2-3	NA	TRBD2	16
CASYEGQGNEQFF	TGTGCCAGCTATGAGGGACAGGGCAATGAGCAGTTCTTC	TRBV6-1	TRBJ2-1	NA	TRBD1	13
CASRPGTVSNQPQHF	TGTGCCAGCAGACCCGGGACGGTTAGCAATCAGCCCCAGCATTTT	TRBV27	TRBJ1-5	NA	NA	15
CASSPRPGLAGNYEQYF	TGTGCCAGCAGCCCCCGGCCGGGACTAGCGGGAAACTACGAGCAGTACTTC	TRBV7-6	TRBJ2-7	NA	TRBD2	17
CASSLAPGTREGPYNEQFF	TGTGCCAGCAGCTTAGCGCCAGGAACGCGGGAGGGCCCTTACAATGAGCAGTTCTTC	TRBV7-8	TRBJ2-1	NA	TRBD2	19
CASSPEYRARTDTQYF	TGTGCCAGCAGCCCCGAGTATCGGGCACGCACAGATACGCAGTATTTT	TRBV13	TRBJ2-3	NA	NA	16
CASSSRLGQGSTYEQYF	TGTGCCAGCAGTTCCCGCCTCGGACAGGGGTCTACCTACGAGCAGTACTTC	TRBV27	TRBJ2-7	NA	TRBD1	17
CASFDSGGEAFF	TGTGCCAGTTTTGACAGCGGGGGCGAAGCTTTCTTT	TRBV19	TRBJ1-1	NA	NA	12
CASSLEGWPEAFF	TGTGCCAGCAGCTTAGAGGGTTGGCCTGAAGCTTTCTTT	TRBV7-9	TRBJ1-1	NA	NA	13
CASSLYGENEQFF	TGTGCCAGCAGCTTATACGGGGAGAATGAGCAGTTCTTC	TRBV7-3	TRBJ2-1	NA	NA	13
CASSIRDRNQPQHF	TGTGCCAGTAGTATCCGGGACCGGAATCAGCCCCAGCATTTT	TRBV19	TRBJ1-5	NA	NA	14
CASSAGGGANYEQYF	TGTGCCAGCAGCGCAGGGGGAGGGGCCAATTACGAGCAGTACTTC	TRBV5-5	TRBJ2-7	NA	NA	15
CASSLSGFTEAFF	TGTGCCAGCAGCTTATCTGGTTTCACTGAAGCTTTCTTT	TRBV11-2	TRBJ1-1	NA	NA	13
CASSQGQGGGNTIYF	TGCGCCAGCAGCCAAGGGCAGGGCGGAGGAAACACCATATATTTT	TRBV4-1	TRBJ1-3	NA	NA	15